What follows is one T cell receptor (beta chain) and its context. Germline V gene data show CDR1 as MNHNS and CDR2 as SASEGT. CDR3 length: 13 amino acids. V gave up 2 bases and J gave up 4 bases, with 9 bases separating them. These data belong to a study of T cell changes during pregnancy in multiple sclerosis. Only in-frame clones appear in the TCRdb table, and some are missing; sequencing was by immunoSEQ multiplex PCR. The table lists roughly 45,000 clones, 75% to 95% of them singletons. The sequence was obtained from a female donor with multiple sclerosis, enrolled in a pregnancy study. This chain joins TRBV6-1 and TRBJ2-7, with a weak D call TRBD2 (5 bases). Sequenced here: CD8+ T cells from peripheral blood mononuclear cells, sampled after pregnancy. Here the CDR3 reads CASSETSGYEQYF. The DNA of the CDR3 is TGTGCCAGCAGTGAAACTTCGGGGTACGAGCAGTACTTC.